This record looks at one T cell receptor (beta chain) sequence and its context. Antigen: not known. Healthy Caucasian individuals from Russia aged roughly 6 to 90 were enrolled as donors. This specimen belongs to a study of blood T cells in healthy people across ages. A second PCR of roughly 7 to 11 cycles used a sample-barcoded 5' primer and a J-beta primer mix. All cDNA molecules were each tagged by a template-switch adaptor with 12 random nucleotides. TCRdb ran MiXCR on the 5' RACE reads and lists one entry per CDR3 protein. The table has 780,000 or so distinct CDR3 sequences, approximately 53% seen once. Points from the study as a whole: Comparison with aged donors showed that long-lived donors had more naive CD4+ cells and higher diversity. Diversity estimates drawn from one million T cells were deemed underestimates.

The V end was cut by 5 bases, the J end by 15 bases, with 20 bases between. From germline, CDR1 is MNHEY and CDR2 SMNVEV (reference sequence). The CDR3 is 13 residues long. The sample comprised blood. This chain uses TRBV27 with TRBJ2-1; D unresolved. The TCR comes from a man in his forties in good health. CDR3 in DNA: TGTGCCAGCAGTGTACCCCCATGGCGCCAGTCGTTCTTC. Encoded protein: CASSVPPWRQSFF.